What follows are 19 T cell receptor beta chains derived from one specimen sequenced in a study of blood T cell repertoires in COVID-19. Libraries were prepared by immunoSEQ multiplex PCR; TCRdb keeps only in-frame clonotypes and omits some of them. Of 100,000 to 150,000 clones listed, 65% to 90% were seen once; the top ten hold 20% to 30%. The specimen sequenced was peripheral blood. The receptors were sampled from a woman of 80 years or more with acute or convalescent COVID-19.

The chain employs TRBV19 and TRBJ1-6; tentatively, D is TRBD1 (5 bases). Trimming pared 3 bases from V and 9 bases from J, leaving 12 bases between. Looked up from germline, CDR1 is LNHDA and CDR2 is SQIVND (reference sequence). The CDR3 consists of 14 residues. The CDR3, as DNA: TGTGCCAGTAGTATGGGGGGACCCGCTTCACCCCTCCACTTT. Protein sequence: CASSMGGPASPLHF.

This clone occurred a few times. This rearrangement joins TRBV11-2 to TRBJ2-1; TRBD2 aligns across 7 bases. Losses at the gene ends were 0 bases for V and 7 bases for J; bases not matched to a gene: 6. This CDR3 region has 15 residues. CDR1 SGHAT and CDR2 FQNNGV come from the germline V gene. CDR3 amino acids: CASSLDRGSGNEQFF. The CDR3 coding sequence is TGTGCCAGCAGCTTAGATCGCGGGAGTGGGAATGAGCAGTTCTTC. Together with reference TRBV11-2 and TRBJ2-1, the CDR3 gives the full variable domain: EAGVAQSPRYKIIEKRQSVAFWCNPISGHATLYWYQQILGQGPKLLIQFQNNGVVDDSQLPKDRFSAERLKGVDSTLKIQPAKLEDSAVYLCASSLDRGSGNEQFFGPGTRLTVL.

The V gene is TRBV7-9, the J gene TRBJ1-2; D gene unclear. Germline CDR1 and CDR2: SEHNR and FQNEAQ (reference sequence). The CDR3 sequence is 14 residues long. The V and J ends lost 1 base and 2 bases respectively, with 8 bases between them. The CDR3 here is CASSLDYPNYGYTF. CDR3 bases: TGTGCCAGCAGCTTAGACTACCCGAACTATGGCTACACCTTC.

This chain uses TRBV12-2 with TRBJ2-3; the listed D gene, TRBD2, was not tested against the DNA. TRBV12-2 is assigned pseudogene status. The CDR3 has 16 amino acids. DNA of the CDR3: TGTGCAAGTCGCCCCCCGGGACTAGCGGCTACAGATACGCAGTATTTT. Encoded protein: CASRPPGLAATDTQYF.

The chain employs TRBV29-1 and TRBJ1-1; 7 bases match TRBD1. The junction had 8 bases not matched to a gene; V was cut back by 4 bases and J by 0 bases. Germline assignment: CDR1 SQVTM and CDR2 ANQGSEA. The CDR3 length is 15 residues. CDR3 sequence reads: CSVAQTGTVNTEAFF. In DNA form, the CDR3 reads TGCAGCGTTGCACAGACCGGGACAGTGAACACTGAAGCTTTCTTT.

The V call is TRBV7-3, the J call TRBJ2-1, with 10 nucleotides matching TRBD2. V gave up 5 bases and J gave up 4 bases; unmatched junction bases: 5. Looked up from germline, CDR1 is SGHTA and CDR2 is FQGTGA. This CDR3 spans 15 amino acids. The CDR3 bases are TGTGCCAGCAGCCCCGGACTAGCGGAGTACAATGAGCAGTTCTTC. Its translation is CASSPGLAEYNEQFF.

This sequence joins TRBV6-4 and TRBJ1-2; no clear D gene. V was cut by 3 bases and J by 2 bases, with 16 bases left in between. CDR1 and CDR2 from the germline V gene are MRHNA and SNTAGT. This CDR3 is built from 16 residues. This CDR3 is CASSESAEEGNYGYTF. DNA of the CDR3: TGTGCCAGCAGTGAATCAGCGGAGGAAGGCAACTATGGCTACACCTTC.

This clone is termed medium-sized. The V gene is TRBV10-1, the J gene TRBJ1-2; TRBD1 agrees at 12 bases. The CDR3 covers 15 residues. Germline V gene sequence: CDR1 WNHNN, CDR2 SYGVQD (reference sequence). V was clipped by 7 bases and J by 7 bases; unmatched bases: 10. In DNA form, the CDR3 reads TGCGCCAGCAATCCGGGACAGGGGGCGCAGGGTGGCTACACCTTC. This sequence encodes CASNPGQGAQGGYTF.

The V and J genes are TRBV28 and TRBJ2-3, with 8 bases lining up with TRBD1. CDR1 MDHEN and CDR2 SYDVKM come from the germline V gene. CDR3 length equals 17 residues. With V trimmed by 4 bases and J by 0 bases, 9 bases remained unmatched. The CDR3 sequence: CASSYLTGTGSTDTQYF. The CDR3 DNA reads TGTGCCAGCAGTTACTTGACCGGGACAGGCAGCACAGATACGCAGTATTTT.

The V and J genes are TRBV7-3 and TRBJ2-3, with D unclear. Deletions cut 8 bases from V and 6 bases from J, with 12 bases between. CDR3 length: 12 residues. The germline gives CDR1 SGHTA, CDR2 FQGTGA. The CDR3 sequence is CASSRGVDTQYF. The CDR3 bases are TGTGCCAGCTCGAGAGGAGTGGATACGCAGTATTTT.

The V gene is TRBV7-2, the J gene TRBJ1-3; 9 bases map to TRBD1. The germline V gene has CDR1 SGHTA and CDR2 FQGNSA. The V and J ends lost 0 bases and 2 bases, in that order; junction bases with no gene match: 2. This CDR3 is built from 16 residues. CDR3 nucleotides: TGTGCCAGCAGCTTAGCCACAGGGGGCCCTGGAAACACCATATATTTT. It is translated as CASSLATGGPGNTIYF.

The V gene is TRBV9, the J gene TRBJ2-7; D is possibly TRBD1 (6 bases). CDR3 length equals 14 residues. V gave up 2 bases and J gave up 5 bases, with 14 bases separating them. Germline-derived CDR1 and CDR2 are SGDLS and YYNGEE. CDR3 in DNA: TGTGCCAGCAGCGTCGTAGGGGGATCCCACGAGCAGTACTTC. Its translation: CASSVVGGSHEQYF.

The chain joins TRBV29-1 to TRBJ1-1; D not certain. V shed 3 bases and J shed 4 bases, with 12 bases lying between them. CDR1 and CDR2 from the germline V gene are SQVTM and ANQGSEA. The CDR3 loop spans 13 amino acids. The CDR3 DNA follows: TGCAGCGTTGAGGTTGGGGAGGGCACTGAAGCTTTCTTT. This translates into CSVEVGEGTEAFF.

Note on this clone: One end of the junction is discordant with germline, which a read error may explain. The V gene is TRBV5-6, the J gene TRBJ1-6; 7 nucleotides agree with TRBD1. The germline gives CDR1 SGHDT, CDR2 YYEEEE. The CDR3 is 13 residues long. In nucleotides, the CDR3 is TGTGCCAGCAGCTGGGGGACAGAGGGAGTTCGGAACTTT. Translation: CASSWGTEGVRNF.

CDR3 sequence (DNA): TGTGCCAGCAGGCCTAGCGGGGGAGCCAAAAACATTCAGTACTTC. This translates into CASRPSGGAKNIQYF. This sequence joins TRBV28 and TRBJ2-4; 10 bases are a match to TRBD2. Germline CDR1 and CDR2: MDHEN and SYDVKM. The V and J ends lost 6 bases and 0 bases, in that order; junction bases with no gene match: 2. This CDR3 contains 15 residues.

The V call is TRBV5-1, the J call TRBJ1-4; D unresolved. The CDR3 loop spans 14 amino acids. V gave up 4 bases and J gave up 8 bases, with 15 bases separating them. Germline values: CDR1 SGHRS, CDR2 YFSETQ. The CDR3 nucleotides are TGCGCCAGCAGCCCCGGGATAGCTTGGGAAAAACTGTTTTTT. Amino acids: CASSPGIAWEKLFF.

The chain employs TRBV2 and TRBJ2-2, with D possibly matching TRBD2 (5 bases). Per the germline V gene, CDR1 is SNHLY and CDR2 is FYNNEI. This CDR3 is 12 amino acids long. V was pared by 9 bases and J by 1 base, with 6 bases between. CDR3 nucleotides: TGTGCCAGTCGGGGGAACACCGGGGAGCTGTTTTTT. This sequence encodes CASRGNTGELFF.

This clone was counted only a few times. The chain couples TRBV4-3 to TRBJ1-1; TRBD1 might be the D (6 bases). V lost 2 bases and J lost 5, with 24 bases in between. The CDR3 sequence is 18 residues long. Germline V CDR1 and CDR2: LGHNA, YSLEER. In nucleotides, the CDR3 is TGCGCCAGCAGCCAACACCTATCCGGGGGAGGGGGATTTACTGAAGCTTTCTTT. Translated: CASSQHLSGGGGFTEAFF.

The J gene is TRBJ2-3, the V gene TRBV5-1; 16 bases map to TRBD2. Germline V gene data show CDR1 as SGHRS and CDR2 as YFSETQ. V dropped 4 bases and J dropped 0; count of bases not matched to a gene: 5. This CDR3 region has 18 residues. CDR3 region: CASSAGLAGGLSTDTQYF. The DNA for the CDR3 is TGCGCCAGCAGCGCGGGACTAGCGGGGGGGCTTAGCACAGATACGCAGTATTTT.